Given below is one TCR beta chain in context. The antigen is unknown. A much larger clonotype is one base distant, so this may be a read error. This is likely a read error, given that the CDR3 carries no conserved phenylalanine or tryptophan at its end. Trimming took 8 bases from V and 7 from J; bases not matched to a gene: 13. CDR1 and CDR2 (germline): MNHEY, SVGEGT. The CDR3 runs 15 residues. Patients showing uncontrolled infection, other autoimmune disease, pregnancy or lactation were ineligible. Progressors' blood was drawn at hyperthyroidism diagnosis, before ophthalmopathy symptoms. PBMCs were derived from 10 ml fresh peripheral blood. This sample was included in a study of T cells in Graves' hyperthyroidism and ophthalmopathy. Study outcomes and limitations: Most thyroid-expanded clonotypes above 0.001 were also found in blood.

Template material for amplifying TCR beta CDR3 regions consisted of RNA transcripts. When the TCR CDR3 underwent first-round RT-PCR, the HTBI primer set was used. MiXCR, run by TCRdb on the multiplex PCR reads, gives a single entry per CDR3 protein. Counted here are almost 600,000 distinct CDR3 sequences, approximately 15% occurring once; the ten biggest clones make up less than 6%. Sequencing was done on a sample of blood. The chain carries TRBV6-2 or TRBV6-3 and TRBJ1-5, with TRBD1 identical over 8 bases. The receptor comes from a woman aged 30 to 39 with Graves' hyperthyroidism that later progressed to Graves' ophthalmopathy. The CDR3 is CASRIDRGDIQPQHL. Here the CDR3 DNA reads TGTGCCAGCCGGATTGACAGGGGAGACATCCAGCCCCAGCATCTT.